This is a list of T cell receptor beta chains from one sample in a study of blood T cell repertoires in COVID-19. Here immunoSEQ multiplex PCR was the method, and the copy in TCRdb shows in-frame clones only, minus some. The sample yields about 40,000 clones, about 85% seen once. Sequencing was done on a sample of peripheral blood. Receptors were obtained from a human donor in a cohort sampled during active COVID-19. The CDR3 runs from the conserved cysteine through the conserved F or W. Each record gives: clone size, J gene, V gene, D gene, CDR3 DNA, CDR3 protein. The D gene is left open where the match is weak. The size field is filled for only some rows; it gives once, few, many or a size class.

.	TRBJ1-1	TRBV6-6	.	TGTGCCAGCAGTTACTCGATGGGGGCCGGAGACACTGAAGCTTTCTTT	CASSYSMGAGDTEAFF
.	TRBJ2-7	TRBV29-1	.	TGCAGCGTTTCAGGGGACTCCTACGAGCAGTACTTC	CSVSGDSYEQYF
.	TRBJ2-2	TRBV1	.	TGCACCAGCAGCCAAAAAGGCCGGATAGCGGGGGACGACACCGGGGAGCTGTTTTTT	CTSSQKGRIAGDDTGELFF
.	TRBJ2-7	TRBV5-4	.	TGTGCCAGCAGCTTGGAGAGACATTACGAGCAGTACTTC	CASSLERHYEQYF
.	TRBJ2-3	TRBV6-5	TRBD2	TGTGCCAGCAGTAACATAGCGGGGGGAACAGATACGCAGTATTTT	CASSNIAGGTDTQYF
.	TRBJ2-2	TRBV2	TRBD1	TGTGCCAGCAGTGTGAAGGGACAGGGGGCCGGCGGGGAGCTGTTTTTT	CASSVKGQGAGGELFF
.	TRBJ1-1	TRBV11-2	TRBD1	TGTGCCAGCAGCTTAGCGGGGGCAGGGGGAGAAACTGAAGCTTTCTTT	CASSLAGAGGETEAFF
once	TRBJ2-7	TRBV7-6	.	TGTGCCAGCAGCTCCCGGGGGGCTTCCTCCTACGAGCAGTACTTC	CASSSRGASSYEQYF
.	TRBJ1-6	TRBV19	TRBD1	TGTGCCAGCGGGGACAGGGACAATTCACCCCTCCACTTT	CASGDRDNSPLHF
.	TRBJ2-3	TRBV12-3/TRBV12-4	TRBD2	TGTGCCAGCAGTCTAGCGGGGAGGGATACGCAGTATTTT	CASSLAGRDTQYF
.	TRBJ2-7	TRBV7-9	TRBD1	TGTGCCAGCAGCCAGAGCTCACAGGGGAGCTCCTACGAGCAGTACTTC	CASSQSSQGSSYEQYF
.	TRBJ2-4	TRBV3-1/TRBV3-2	.	TGTGCCAGCAGCCAAGACCTCCCCCCGAACATTCAGTACTTC	CASSQDLPPNIQYF
once	TRBJ2-7	TRBV5-8	.	TGTGCCAGCAGCTTGTCTGGGGGGTACTACGAGCAGTACTTC	CASSLSGGYYEQYF
.	TRBJ1-6	TRBV6-2/TRBV6-3	.	TGTGCCAGCAGCAAGGGGTTCGATAATTCACCCCTCCACTTT	CASSKGFDNSPLHF
.	TRBJ1-6	TRBV6-1	.	TGTGCCAGCAGTGAAATGACAGGTCGAGGTTCACCCCTCCACTTT	CASSEMTGRGSPLHF
many	TRBJ1-5	TRBV6-5	.	TGTGCCAGCAGGGGGCCAGGGGATCCGAATCAGCCCCAGCATTTT	CASRGPGDPNQPQHF
.	TRBJ2-3	TRBV9	.	TGTGCCAGCAGCGTAGGGGTCGCGGGGGCCCACACAGATACGCAGTATTTT	CASSVGVAGAHTDTQYF
few	TRBJ2-3	TRBV7-3	.	TGTGCCAGCAGCTCGGGATTCTACACAGATACGCAGTATTTT	CASSSGFYTDTQYF
.	TRBJ1-1	TRBV5-1	TRBD1	TGCGCCAGCACCCCGGGACAGGGAGGGTACACTGAAGCTTTCTTT	CASTPGQGGYTEAFF
.	TRBJ2-7	TRBV5-4	TRBD2	TGTGCCAGCAGCATAGGACGTGGGGGGGGCGAGCAGTACTTC	CASSIGRGGGEQYF
.	TRBJ2-5	TRBV2	TRBD1	TGTGCCAGCAGTGAAAAGGTCAGGGGGGAGACCCAGTACTTC	CASSEKVRGETQYF
.	TRBJ2-1	TRBV2	.	TGTGCCAGCAGTCTCCAGGGAACCTACAATGAGCAGTTCTTC	CASSLQGTYNEQFF
.	TRBJ1-6	TRBV6-5	TRBD1	TGTGCCACGAAATCCGGGACAGAGAATTCACCCCTCCACTTT	CATKSGTENSPLHF
.	TRBJ1-2	TRBV10-3	.	TGTGCCATCAGTGAGTCGACAAAGAATGGCTACACCTTC	CAISESTKNGYTF
.	TRBJ1-5	TRBV19	.	TGTGCCAGTAGTATCGGTCACAATCAGCCCCAGCATTTT	CASSIGHNQPQHF
.	TRBJ2-3	TRBV7-8	.	TGTGCCAGCAGCTTAGGTGTTGGGGGGAGCACAGATACGCAGTATTTT	CASSLGVGGSTDTQYF
.	TRBJ1-1	TRBV20-1	.	TGCAGTGCCAGTGGAGGGTTGGACACTGAAGCTTTCTTT	CSASGGLDTEAFF
.	TRBJ2-2	TRBV19	TRBD1	TGTGCCAGTAGGGAGGGACAGGGGGTAACCGGGGAGCTGTTTTTT	CASREGQGVTGELFF
.	TRBJ2-5	TRBV9	TRBD1	TGTGCCAGCAGCGTAGGGACAGGGCCACAAGAGACCCAGTACTTC	CASSVGTGPQETQYF
.	TRBJ1-2	TRBV6-5	.	TGTGCCAGCAGCGCCGGGGCTAACTATGGCTACACCTTC	CASSAGANYGYTF
.	TRBJ1-1	TRBV2	.	TGTGCCAGCAGTGACCCCGACAGTGAAGCTTTCTTT	CASSDPDSEAFF
.	TRBJ1-2	TRBV5-5	.	TGTGCCAGCAGCTTGTCCCCAGGGGCCGATACTAACTATGGCTACACCTTC	CASSLSPGADTNYGYTF
.	TRBJ1-1	TRBV13	.	TGTGCCAGCAGCTTAGGCTCCCAGGGAGGTCGTACTGAAGCTTTCTTT	CASSLGSQGGRTEAFF
.	TRBJ2-5	TRBV5-6	TRBD2	TGTGCCAGCAGCTTGGCCCTACTAGCGGGGGGAAGGGAGACCCAGTACTTC	CASSLALLAGGRETQYF
once	TRBJ1-5	TRBV27	.	TGTGCCAGCAGTTTATCTACGCCAGGGTATAGCAATCAGCCCCAGCATTTT	CASSLSTPGYSNQPQHF
.	TRBJ2-3	TRBV6-4	TRBD2	TGTGCCAGCAGTGACTCTGCTAGCGGGGTTGCAGATACGCAGTATTTT	CASSDSASGVADTQYF
.	TRBJ2-1	TRBV29-1	TRBD1	TGCAGCGGGGGGGGACAGGGGTCCTACAATGAGCAGTTCTTC	CSGGGQGSYNEQFF
.	TRBJ1-1	TRBV5-5	.	TGTGCCAGCAGATCGCTGTTGGCCCGGAACACTGAAGCTTTCTTT	CASRSLLARNTEAFF
.	TRBJ2-4	TRBV7-2	TRBD2	TGTGCCAGCAGCTTAAGACCCCTAGCGGGGGCCAACAAAAACATTCAGTACTTC	CASSLRPLAGANKNIQYF
.	TRBJ2-7	TRBV27	TRBD1	TGTGCCAGCAGCTGGGACAGCTCCTACGAGCAGTACTTC	CASSWDSSYEQYF
.	TRBJ2-5	TRBV2	.	TGTGCCAGCAGTGATGGGCTAGCCCCAGAGACCCAGTACTTC	CASSDGLAPETQYF
.	TRBJ1-2	TRBV10-3	TRBD1	TGTGCCATCAGTGAAGGACAGGTCTATGGCTACACCTTC	CAISEGQVYGYTF
.	TRBJ1-2	TRBV5-4	TRBD1	TGTGCCAGCAGCCAGACAGGGGGCAACTATGGCTACACCTTC	CASSQTGGNYGYTF
once	TRBJ2-2	TRBV6-2/TRBV6-3	.	TGTGCCAGCAGTTATGTCAGAAACACCGGGGAGCTGTTTTTT	CASSYVRNTGELFF
.	TRBJ1-4	TRBV7-9	.	TGTGCCAGCAGCCTACCTTCACCAACTAATGAAAAACTGTTTTTT	CASSLPSPTNEKLFF
.	TRBJ2-1	TRBV5-1	.	TGCGCCAGCAGCTTGGATCCTAGCGCAGGCTTTGGGTTCTTC	CASSLDPSAGFGFF
.	TRBJ2-5	TRBV5-1	.	TGCGCCAGCAGCGAAGGACTACAAGAGACCCAGTACTTC	CASSEGLQETQYF
.	TRBJ1-2	TRBV2	TRBD1	TGTGCCAGCAGTCGGGACAGGGAAGTGTATGGCTACACCTTC	CASSRDREVYGYTF
.	TRBJ2-2	TRBV18	.	TGTGCCACCTCGGGCCAGAACACCGGGGAGCTGTTTTTT	CATSGQNTGELFF
.	TRBJ1-6	TRBV5-5	TRBD1	TGTGCCAGCAGCTTGAGCGGGACAGGAAATTCACCCCTCCACTTT	CASSLSGTGNSPLHF
.	TRBJ2-5	TRBV19	.	TGTGCCAGTAGCATAACAGGACAAGAGACCCAGTACTTC	CASSITGQETQYF
.	TRBJ2-3	TRBV11-2	TRBD1	TGTGCCAGCAGCATCCTGCCGGGACAGGGGGCGGCAGATACGCAGTATTTT	CASSILPGQGAADTQYF
.	TRBJ2-7	TRBV27	.	TGTGCCAGCAGTCCGGGGTCCTCGGGGGAGCAGTACTTC	CASSPGSSGEQYF